One sample yielded the 8 T cell receptor beta chains listed below, sequenced in a study of CD8 T cells in Susac syndrome (dated by TCRdb to between 2018 and 2021). Library method: the immunoSEQ multiplex PCR assay. RNA was extracted using the RNeasy kit, and roughly 0.5 to 1 ug of the RNA was reverse transcribed with random hexamers. TCRdb reprocessing: public reads trimmed at Q25 with fastp, clones called with MiXCR, in-frame beta chains kept. Under each unique CDR3 protein, matching rows form one entry showing the most common genes and DNA. This sample comprises fewer than 200,000 distinct CDR3 sequences, approximately 94% of them detected only once. Clones ranked in the top ten supply 0.12% of the sample. Source material: CD4+ T cells from PBMCs. These receptors all come from a human donor with Susac syndrome.

The chain employs TRBV30 and TRBJ2-2, with a weak D call TRBD2 (5 bases). This CDR3 is built from 13 residues. Germline CDR1 is GTSNPN and CDR2 is SVGIG (reference sequence). V was cut by 1 base and J by 8 bases, with 11 bases left in between. CDR3 protein: CAWSGELAGELFF. The CDR3, as DNA: TGTGCCTGGAGTGGGGAGCTCGCGGGGGAGCTGTTTTTT.

The V gene is TRBV15, the J gene TRBJ2-7, with 7 bases lining up with TRBD1. Germline V CDR1 and CDR2: LNHNV, YYDKDF (reference sequence). The CDR3 is 16 residues long. Trimming removed 0 bases from V and 0 bases from J; junction bases left unmatched: 5. The CDR3 protein is CATSRDLDRSSYEQYF. CDR3 nucleotide sequence: TGTGCCACCAGCAGAGATCTGGACAGGAGCTCCTACGAGCAGTACTTC.

This clonotype was detected only once. The chain has TRBV12-3 or TRBV12-4 and TRBJ2-5; 8 bases line up with TRBD1. V was clipped by 6 bases and J by 2 bases; unmatched bases: 2. This CDR3 spans 13 amino acids. The CDR3 here is CASRGQGQETQYF. The CDR3 DNA is TGTGCCAGCAGAGGACAGGGACAAGAGACCCAGTACTTC.

The rearrangement uses TRBV7-9 and TRBJ2-7, with D maybe TRBD1 (5 bases). CDR3 length: 14 amino acids. From germline, CDR1 is SEHNR and CDR2 FQNEAQ (reference sequence). V lost 1 base and J 5 bases, leaving 12 bases between the germline ends. The CDR3 bases are TGTGCCAGCAGCTTAGGGGTCAGGGCCCACGAGCAGTACTTC. Translation: CASSLGVRAHEQYF.

This rearrangement joins TRBV5-4 to TRBJ2-5; the D gene could be TRBD1 or TRBD2 (6 bases each). Trimming removed 4 bases at V and 5 bases at J, with 15 bases between. CDR3 size: 14 residues. Germline lookup yields CDR1 SGHNT and CDR2 YYREEE (reference sequence). CDR3 region: CASSDPLGGETQYF. CDR3 in DNA: TGTGCCAGCAGCGACCCCCTAGGGGGGGAGACCCAGTACTTC.

V gene TRBV2 combines with J gene TRBJ2-1; 9 nucleotides align to TRBD2. CDR3 size: 15 residues. V was clipped by 7 bases and J by 4 bases; unmatched bases: 8. Germline assignment: CDR1 SNHLY and CDR2 FYNNEI. Here the CDR3 DNA reads TGTGCCAGCACTCGCAGCGGGGGGTCTTACAATGAGCAGTTCTTC. The encoded protein is CASTRSGGSYNEQFF. The variable domain in full, with the rest retrieved from reference TRBV2 and TRBJ2-1, is EPEVTQTPSHQVTQMGQEVILRCVPISNHLYFYWYRQILGQKVEFLVSFYNNEISEKSEIFDDQFSVERPDGSNFTLKIRSTKLEDSAMYFCASTRSGGSYNEQFFGPGTRLTVL.

This clonotype was picked up a small number of times. The chain carries TRBV25-1 and TRBJ2-2; D tentatively reads TRBD1 or TRBD2 (5 bases each). V was trimmed by 6 bases and J by 2 bases, leaving 7 bases between them. There are 13 residues in the CDR3. CDR1 is MGHDK and CDR2 is SYGVNS in the germline V gene. The CDR3 DNA follows: TGTGCCAGCAGCGGGGACAACACCGGGGAGCTGTTTTTT. It is translated as CASSGDNTGELFF.

The count of this clonotype is one. The rearrangement links TRBV7-3 to TRBJ1-3; 9 nucleotides agree with TRBD1. V shed 5 bases and J 4 bases; nucleotides not matched to a gene: 3. Germline CDR1 and CDR2: SGHTA and FQGTGA. The CDR3 has 14 residues. CDR3 region: CASSLGTGGNTIYF. In nucleotides, the CDR3 is TGTGCCAGCAGCCTCGGGACAGGGGGAAACACCATATATTTT. The complete variable domain, with remaining parts taken from reference TRBV7-3 and TRBJ1-3, reads GAGVSQTPSNKVTEKGKYVELRCDPISGHTALYWYRQSLGQGPEFLIYFQGTGAADDSGLPNDRFFAVRPEGSVSTLKIQRTERGDSAVYLCASSLGTGGNTIYFGEGSWLTVV.